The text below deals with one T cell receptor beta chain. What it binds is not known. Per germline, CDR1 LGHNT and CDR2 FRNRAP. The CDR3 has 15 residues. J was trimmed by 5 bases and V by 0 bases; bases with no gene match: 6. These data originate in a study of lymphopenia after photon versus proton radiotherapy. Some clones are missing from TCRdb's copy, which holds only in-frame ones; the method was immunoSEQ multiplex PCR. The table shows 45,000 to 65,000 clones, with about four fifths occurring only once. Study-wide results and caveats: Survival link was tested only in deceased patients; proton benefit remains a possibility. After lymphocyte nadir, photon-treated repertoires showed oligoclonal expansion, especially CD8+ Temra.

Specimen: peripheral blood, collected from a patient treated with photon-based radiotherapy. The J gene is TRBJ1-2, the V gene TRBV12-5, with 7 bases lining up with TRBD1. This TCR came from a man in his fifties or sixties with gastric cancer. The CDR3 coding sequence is TGTGCTAGTGGTTTGGTCCGGGACAGTGCTTATGGCTACACCTTC. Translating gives CASGLVRDSAYGYTF.